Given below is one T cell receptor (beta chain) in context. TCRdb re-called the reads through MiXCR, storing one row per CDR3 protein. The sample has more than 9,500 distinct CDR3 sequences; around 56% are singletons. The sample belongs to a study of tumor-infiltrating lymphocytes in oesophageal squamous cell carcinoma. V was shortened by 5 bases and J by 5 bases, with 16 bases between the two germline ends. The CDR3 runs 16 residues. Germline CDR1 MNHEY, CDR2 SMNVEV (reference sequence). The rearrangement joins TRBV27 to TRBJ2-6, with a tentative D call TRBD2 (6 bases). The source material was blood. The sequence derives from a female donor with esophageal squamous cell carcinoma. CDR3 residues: CASSRTSGGRANVLTF. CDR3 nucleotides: TGTGCCAGCAGTAGGACCAGTGGAGGGAGGGCCAACGTCCTGACTTTC.